A selection of T cell receptor beta chains follows, all from one sample in a study of blood T cells in healthy people across ages. TCRdb re-called the 5' RACE reads with MiXCR, one entry per CDR3 protein. Of about 680,000 distinct CDR3 sequences listed, around 45% are singletons. Sample: blood. These TCRs come from a woman aged 60-75 years in good health. The CDR3 runs from the conserved cysteine through the conserved F or W. The order of the fields is J gene, V gene, D gene, clone size, CDR3 protein, CDR3 DNA. A D gene is named only where the DNA matches it firmly. The size of a clone is reported for some rows only, either as once, few or many, or as a class for expanded clones.

j_gene: TRBJ1-2
v_gene: TRBV28
d_gene: TRBD1
abundance: few
CDR3aa: CASSLPQQGARGYTF
CDR3nt: TGTGCCAGCAGTCTACCACAACAGGGGGCGCGCGGCTACACCTTC

j_gene: TRBJ1-2
v_gene: TRBV20-1
d_gene: TRBD1
abundance: .
CDR3aa: CSAQDRVRGYTF
CDR3nt: TGCAGTGCCCAGGACAGGGTGAGAGGCTACACCTTC

j_gene: TRBJ2-2
v_gene: TRBV5-1
d_gene: .
abundance: .
CDR3aa: CASRFRAGMDTGELFF
CDR3nt: TGCGCCAGCCGGTTTAGAGCCGGGATGGACACCGGGGAGCTGTTTTTT

j_gene: TRBJ2-4
v_gene: TRBV28
d_gene: .
abundance: .
CDR3aa: CASWSAKNIQYF
CDR3nt: TGTGCCAGTTGGAGCGCCAAAAACATTCAGTACTTC

j_gene: TRBJ1-1
v_gene: TRBV2
d_gene: TRBD1
abundance: .
CDR3aa: CATSLYGTGVTEAFF
CDR3nt: TGTGCCACCAGTCTATACGGGACAGGGGTTACTGAAGCTTTCTTT

j_gene: TRBJ2-1
v_gene: TRBV12-3/TRBV12-4
d_gene: TRBD1
abundance: .
CDR3aa: CACIQGASWDEQFF
CDR3nt: TGTGCCTGCATCCAGGGGGCTAGCTGGGATGAGCAGTTCTTC

j_gene: TRBJ1-2
v_gene: TRBV29-1
d_gene: TRBD1
abundance: few
CDR3aa: CSVEGQGNYGYTF
CDR3nt: TGCAGCGTTGAAGGACAGGGGAACTATGGCTACACCTTC

j_gene: TRBJ2-1
v_gene: TRBV12-3/TRBV12-4
d_gene: TRBD2
abundance: .
CDR3aa: CASGYSGRLNEQFF
CDR3nt: TGTGCCAGCGGCTATAGCGGGAGGTTGAATGAGCAGTTCTTC

j_gene: TRBJ2-4
v_gene: TRBV12-3/TRBV12-4
d_gene: .
abundance: .
CDR3aa: CASTSGGLAKNIQYF
CDR3nt: TGTGCCAGCACCTCGGGCGGGTTAGCCAAAAACATTCAGTACTTC

j_gene: TRBJ2-7
v_gene: TRBV6-5
d_gene: .
abundance: few
CDR3aa: CASSYAGQPGSYEQYF
CDR3nt: TGTGCCAGCAGTTACGCAGGGCAACCCGGTTCCTACGAGCAGTACTTC

j_gene: TRBJ1-1
v_gene: TRBV6-5
d_gene: .
abundance: .
CDR3aa: CASSYGLQQRAFF
CDR3nt: TGTGCCAGCAGTTACGGGCTGCAACAGCGGGCTTTCTTT

j_gene: TRBJ1-6
v_gene: TRBV5-1
d_gene: .
abundance: .
CDR3aa: CASSLGTAYNSPLHF
CDR3nt: TGCGCCAGCAGCCTTGGAACAGCCTATAATTCACCCCTCCACTTT

j_gene: TRBJ2-7
v_gene: TRBV7-2
d_gene: .
abundance: few
CDR3aa: CASSSNGHSSYEQYF
CDR3nt: TGTGCCAGCAGCTCGAACGGGCACAGCTCCTACGAGCAGTACTTC

j_gene: TRBJ2-1
v_gene: TRBV11-1
d_gene: .
abundance: few
CDR3aa: CASSYHNNEQFF
CDR3nt: TGTGCCAGCAGCTATCATAACAATGAGCAGTTCTTC

j_gene: TRBJ2-7
v_gene: TRBV27
d_gene: .
abundance: .
CDR3aa: CASSYRRSYEQYF
CDR3nt: TGTGCCAGCAGCTATCGCCGGTCCTACGAGCAGTACTTC

j_gene: TRBJ2-5
v_gene: TRBV29-1
d_gene: .
abundance: .
CDR3aa: CSVEEGQETRYF
CDR3nt: TGCAGCGTTGAGGAGGGGCAAGAGACCCGGTACTTC

j_gene: TRBJ2-5
v_gene: TRBV27
d_gene: TRBD1
abundance: few
CDR3aa: CASSLTGVVWQETQYF
CDR3nt: TGTGCCAGCAGTTTGACAGGGGTGGTCTGGCAAGAGACCCAGTACTTC

j_gene: TRBJ2-1
v_gene: TRBV29-1
d_gene: TRBD2
abundance: .
CDR3aa: CSVAPTSSNEQFF
CDR3nt: TGCAGCGTTGCCCCGACTAGCAGCAATGAGCAGTTCTTC

j_gene: TRBJ1-4
v_gene: TRBV5-4
d_gene: .
abundance: .
CDR3aa: CASTRNGLNEKLFF
CDR3nt: TGTGCCAGCACCCGAAACGGGCTTAATGAAAAACTGTTTTTT

j_gene: TRBJ2-5
v_gene: TRBV20-1
d_gene: TRBD2
abundance: .
CDR3aa: CSEEREGRNEQYF
CDR3nt: TGCAGTGAGGAGCGGGAGGGCCGTAATGAGCAGTACTTC